A single sample is the source of the 30 T cell receptor beta chains below, sequenced in a study of T-cell reconstitution after alpha-beta-depleted transplantation in children. This sample's TCRbeta library carried unique molecular identifier barcodes. Using its own MiXCR run on the PCR reads, TCRdb lists one record per CDR3 protein. The data show hundreds of thousands of distinct CDR3 sequences, 12% seen once. Source: PBMCs from the stem cell graft donor, taken from the stem cell graft. These receptors were obtained from a human donor who donated a stem cell graft to a child with acute lymphoblastic leukemia.

The chain links TRBV28 to TRBJ2-3; tentatively, D is TRBD1 or TRBD2 (5 bases each). The V gene's germline CDR1 is MDHEN and CDR2 SYDVKM. This CDR3 has 15 amino acids. Trimming took 9 bases from V and 2 from J, leaving 18 bases between them. The CDR3 is CASLLTGDLTDTQYF. In DNA, the CDR3 is TGTGCCAGTCTTCTCACCGGGGACCTCACAGATACGCAGTATTTT.

The chain joins TRBV5-1 to TRBJ2-1, with D unresolved. Germline-derived CDR1 and CDR2 are SGHRS and YFSETQ. This CDR3 region has 12 residues. Deletions cut 1 base from V and 7 bases from J, with 6 bases between. CDR3 in DNA: TGCGCCAGCAGCTTGAACCGAAATGAGCAGTTCTTC. Protein product: CASSLNRNEQFF.

The chain recombines TRBV6-1 with TRBJ2-3; tentative D call: TRBD1 (6 bases). The CDR3 is 16 amino acids. The germline CDR1 and CDR2 sequences are MNHNS and SASEGT. V gave up 6 bases and J gave up 0 bases, with 16 bases separating them. This chain's CDR3 is CASRDTTGSSTDTQYF. As DNA, the CDR3 is TGTGCCAGCAGGGACACGACAGGATCTAGCACAGATACGCAGTATTTT.

This clonotype was seen ten or more times. This rearrangement joins TRBV7-9 to TRBJ2-2; TRBD2 matches 7 bases. This CDR3 region has 16 residues. The germline V gene encodes CDR1 SEHNR and CDR2 FQNEAQ (reference sequence). V was pared by 4 bases and J by 0 bases, with 5 bases of the junction left unmatched. CDR3 residues: CASSWGAGTNTGELFF. CDR3 bases: TGTGCCAGCAGCTGGGGAGCGGGGACGAACACCGGGGAGCTGTTTTTT.

This clonotype was recorded at least ten times. The chain carries TRBV18 and TRBJ1-1, with a weak D call TRBD1 (6 bases). CDR1 KGHSH and CDR2 LQKENI come from the germline V gene. This CDR3 has 15 residues. V lost 3 bases, J lost 4 bases, and 15 bases lay in between. The CDR3 DNA reads as TGTGCCAGCTCACCCGGGAGGGGACAAGTCACTGAAGCTTTCTTT. Protein product: CASSPGRGQVTEAFF.

Remarks on this clonotype: A single base separates this from a much larger clone, so it may be a read error. This chain joins TRBV27 and TRBJ2-1; D remains ambiguous. This CDR3 comprises 14 residues. Per germline, CDR1 MNHEY and CDR2 SMNVEV (reference sequence). The V and J ends lost 5 bases and 12 bases respectively, with 20 bases between them. The CDR3: CASSMPNIAAGQFF. The DNA of the CDR3 is TGTGCCAGCAGTATGCCAAATATTGCAGCCGGGCAGTTCTTC.

This clonotype was detected ten times or more. The chain links TRBV20-1 to TRBJ1-1; D is uncertain. Trimming removed 0 bases at V and 0 bases at J, with 14 bases between. The CDR3 is made up of 16 amino acids. The germline V gene encodes CDR1 DFQATT and CDR2 SNEGSKA (reference sequence). CDR3: CSARDYQGQLNTEAFF. In nucleotides, the CDR3 is TGCAGTGCTAGAGATTATCAAGGCCAGCTGAACACTGAAGCTTTCTTT.

This clonotype was observed many times. The rearrangement uses TRBV28 and TRBJ1-2, with D maybe TRBD1 (6 bases). With 3 bases removed from V and 10 bases from J, the gap between germline ends came to 15 bases. This CDR3 has 13 residues. Germline CDR1 is MDHEN and CDR2 is SYDVKM. Written as DNA, the CDR3 is TGTGCCAGCAGTTTGCCTGTGGGGGCAGACTACACCTTC. It is translated as CASSLPVGADYTF.

A word on this clonotype: A read error may be the cause here, since a much bigger clone is one base away. This chain connects TRBV5-1 to TRBJ1-1; D might be TRBD1 (5 bases). This CDR3 spans 17 amino acids. Germline loops: CDR1 SGHRS, CDR2 YFSETQ. The CDR3 DNA follows: TGCGCCATCAGCTTGGGAGGGGCAGTTACTTCGAACACTGAAGCTTTCTTT. It encodes CAISLGGAVTSNTEAFF.

This clonotype showed up many times. The chain carries TRBV4-1 and TRBJ1-1; perhaps TRBD1 as D (6 bases). The germline CDR1 and CDR2 sequences are MGHRA and YSYEKL. V was pared by 4 bases and J by 1 base, with 13 bases between. The CDR3 has 15 amino acids. The CDR3 DNA follows: TGCGCCAGCAGCCCATCGGGGGCCTCGAACACTGAAGCTTTCTTT. Translating gives CASSPSGASNTEAFF.

This clonotype has ten or more counts. The chain is built from TRBV7-2 and TRBJ2-5, with D uncertain. Trimming left V 5 bases short and J 2 bases short, with 15 bases between. The CDR3 length is 15 residues. Germline CDR1 is SGHTA and CDR2 is FQGNSA. The CDR3 coding sequence is TGTGCCAGCAGCCCTCGACAATTTGGACAAGAGACCCAGTACTTC. Residues: CASSPRQFGQETQYF.

This clonotype was observed at least ten times. This chain joins TRBV5-1 and TRBJ2-2; D remains ambiguous. Germline CDR1 and CDR2: SGHRS and YFSETQ. This CDR3 is built from 12 residues. With 0 bases removed from V and 7 bases from J, the gap between germline ends came to 4 bases. The CDR3 DNA reads as TGCGCCAGCAGCTTGGCAGTCGGGGAGCTGTTTTTT. It specifies CASSLAVGELFF.

This clonotype was seen many times. The chain is built from TRBV9 and TRBJ2-5; TRBD1 or TRBD2 may be the D gene (5 bases each). Trimming pared 0 bases from V and 7 bases from J, leaving 16 bases between. The CDR3 loop spans 15 amino acids. CDR1 is SGDLS and CDR2 is YYNGEE in the germline V gene. CDR3 DNA: TGTGCCAGCAGCGTAGCTGCTAGCAGTCAGGGGACCCAGTACTTC. Translated: CASSVAASSQGTQYF.

This clonotype occurred many times. V and J are TRBV7-2 and TRBJ2-5, with 10 bases identical to TRBD2. The CDR3 is made up of 17 amino acids. The V gene end was trimmed by 0 bases and the J gene end by 2 bases; junction bases not matched to a gene: 6. The germline gives CDR1 SGHTA, CDR2 FQGNSA. This CDR3 is CASSLARERGGQETQYF. CDR3 bases: TGTGCCAGCAGCTTAGCTAGGGAGCGGGGGGGACAAGAGACCCAGTACTTC.

This clonotype was observed many times. The rearrangement joins TRBV5-6 to TRBJ1-5; D may be TRBD1 (5 bases). The V end was cut by 2 bases, the J end by 7 bases, with 13 bases between. The CDR3 contains 14 residues. Germline V lookup: CDR1 SGHDT, CDR2 YYEEEE. CDR3 in amino acids: CASSFLWGDQPQHF. CDR3 nucleotide sequence: TGTGCCAGCAGCTTCCTTTGGGGCGACCAGCCCCAGCATTTT.

This sequence joins TRBV6-5 and TRBJ2-3; perhaps TRBD1 as D (6 bases). V dropped 2 bases and J dropped 2 bases, with 11 bases sitting between them. Germline V gene lookup returns CDR1 MNHEY and CDR2 SVGAGI. The CDR3 extends over 15 amino acids. CDR3 DNA: TGTGCCAGCAGTTACGAGAGGGGGAACACAGATACGCAGTATTTT. The encoded protein is CASSYERGNTDTQYF.

Many counts were recorded for this clonotype. Mismatch with germline at one junction end may stem from a read error. CDR3 nucleotide sequence: TGCAGTGCTGGAGAGCGGGCGGCCTACAATGAGCAGTTCTTC. This translates into CSAGERAAYNEQFF. V is TRBV20-1 and J is TRBJ2-1; TRBD2 is a possible D gene (6 bases). Germline CDR1 DFQATT, CDR2 SNEGSKA (reference sequence). This CDR3 spans 14 amino acids.

This clonotype was found many times. V gene TRBV4-3 combines with J gene TRBJ2-4, with D unresolved. The CDR3 is 13 amino acids. V shed 5 bases and J shed 0 bases, with 5 bases lying between them. CDR1 is LGHNA and CDR2 is YSLEER in the germline V gene. CDR3 amino acids: CASSDLAKNIQYF. The CDR3 bases are TGCGCCAGCAGCGATCTAGCCAAAAACATTCAGTACTTC.

This clonotype was picked up many times. The V call is TRBV7-9, the J call TRBJ2-2; 14 bases are a match to TRBD2. CDR3 size: 16 residues. The V gene's germline CDR1 is SEHNR and CDR2 FQNEAQ (reference sequence). Germline trimming cut 10 bases from V and 3 bases from J; bases unmatched to any gene: 7. This CDR3 reads CAIPTSGRADTGELFF. In DNA form, the CDR3 reads TGTGCCATCCCGACTAGCGGGAGGGCGGACACCGGGGAGCTGTTTTTT.

This clonotype was counted many times. This sequence joins TRBV27 and TRBJ1-4, with D maybe TRBD1 (6 bases). The CDR3 runs to 14 residues. V was trimmed by 6 bases and J by 8 bases, leaving 16 bases between them. Germline V gives CDR1 MNHEY, CDR2 SMNVEV (reference sequence). The CDR3 DNA sequence: TGTGCCAGCAGCAGAACCTTCAGGGGCGAAAAACTGTTTTTT. It translates to CASSRTFRGEKLFF. Together with reference TRBV27 and TRBJ1-4, the CDR3 gives the full variable domain: EAQVTQNPRYLITVTGKKLTVTCSQNMNHEYMSWYRQDPGLGLRQIYYSMNVEVTDKGDVPEGYKVSRKEKRNFPLILESPSPNQTSLYFCASSRTFRGEKLFFGSGTQLSVL.

This clonotype was seen many times. The chain couples TRBV5-6 to TRBJ1-5; TRBD1 aligns across 7 bases. J was trimmed by 1 base and V by 4 bases; bases with no gene match: 5. This CDR3 has 15 residues. CDR1 is SGHDT, CDR2 YYEEEE, per germline. The CDR3 loop reads CASSLLQGSNQPQHF. The CDR3 nucleotides read TGTGCCAGCAGCCTCTTACAGGGGAGCAATCAGCCCCAGCATTTT.

At least ten counts were recorded for this clonotype. The chain has TRBV7-9 and TRBJ1-4; D is uncertain. Germline V lookup: CDR1 SEHNR, CDR2 FQNEAQ (reference sequence). The CDR3 length is 18 residues. The ends were cut back, 0 bases at V and 0 bases at J, with 14 bases in the middle. CDR3 sequence (DNA): TGTGCCAGCAGCTTAGCGTACTCGGGGATTGCAACTAATGAAAAACTGTTTTTT. Translation gives CASSLAYSGIATNEKLFF.

The chain has TRBV5-8 and TRBJ2-7; D tentatively reads TRBD1 or TRBD2 (5 bases each). This CDR3 has 14 residues. Germline CDR1 reads SGHTS; CDR2 reads YDEGEE. V was cut by 5 bases and J by 1 base, with 13 bases left in between. CDR3 loop: CASRPGRWSYEQYF. The CDR3, as DNA: TGTGCCAGCAGGCCGGGACGGTGGTCCTACGAGCAGTACTTC.

The rearrangement joins TRBV5-1 to TRBJ2-4; D might be TRBD2 (5 bases). The CDR3 runs to 11 residues. V was trimmed by 7 bases and J by 6 bases, leaving 8 bases between them. Germline CDR1 reads SGHRS; CDR2 reads YFSETQ. The CDR3 coding sequence is TGCGCCAGCGGCGAGGGAAACATTCAGTACTTC. Translation: CASGEGNIQYF.

This clonotype was observed at least ten times. The chain uses TRBV12-3 or TRBV12-4 and TRBJ1-5; 9 bases align to TRBD1. The CDR3 contains 15 residues. V was pared by 3 bases and J by 6 bases, with 6 bases of the junction left unmatched. CDR3 bases: TGTGCCAGCAGTTTCGGGACAGGGCCCTCTCAGCCCCAGCATTTT. Residues: CASSFGTGPSQPQHF.

This clonotype was detected ten times or more. J is TRBJ1-1 and V is TRBV27; D not certain. V was shortened by 6 bases and J by 0 bases, with 8 bases between the two germline ends. CDR1 MNHEY and CDR2 SMNVEV come from the germline V gene (reference sequence). This CDR3 has 13 amino acids. The CDR3 DNA reads as TGTGCCAGCAGGGGCAGCATGAACACTGAAGCTTTCTTT. This encodes CASRGSMNTEAFF.

This clonotype was seen repeatedly, ten times or more. The chain combines TRBV28 with TRBJ2-1; D is possibly TRBD1 (6 bases). The V gene's germline CDR1 is MDHEN and CDR2 SYDVKM. V dropped 7 bases and J dropped 5 bases, with 15 bases sitting between them. The CDR3 has 14 residues. The CDR3 loop reads CASTPQGTDNEQFF. For the CDR3, the DNA is TGTGCCAGCACTCCACAGGGCACGGACAATGAGCAGTTCTTC.

Many counts were recorded for this clonotype. The chain recombines TRBV7-2 with TRBJ2-5; D is uncertain. CDR3 length: 15 amino acids. Trimming removed 4 bases from V and 4 bases from J, with 16 bases in between. CDR1 is SGHTA and CDR2 is FQGNSA in the germline V gene. The CDR3 sequence is CASSSQTVGRETQYF. The CDR3, as DNA: TGTGCCAGCAGCTCACAAACCGTTGGGCGAGAGACCCAGTACTTC.

This clonotype was observed many times. CDR3 nucleotide sequence: TGCGCCAGCAGCCACCCCGGGACAGGGTTTGGGACAGATACGCAGTATTTT. It is translated as CASSHPGTGFGTDTQYF. This rearrangement joins TRBV4-3 to TRBJ2-3, with TRBD1 matching 9 bases. CDR3 length equals 17 residues. Germline CDR1 and CDR2: LGHNA and YSLEER. The V segment lost 3 bases and the J segment 3 bases; nucleotides outside the gene matches: 10.

This clonotype was detected ten times or more. The J gene is TRBJ2-7, the V gene TRBV7-9, with D perhaps assigned TRBD1 or TRBD2 (5 bases each). The CDR3 runs 17 residues. Germline values: CDR1 SEHNR, CDR2 FQNEAQ (reference sequence). Deletions cut 3 bases from V and 1 base from J, with 19 bases between. The CDR3 sequence is CASSFSYGAVLSYEQYF. The CDR3, as DNA: TGTGCCAGCAGCTTTTCGTACGGGGCAGTCTTGTCCTACGAGCAGTACTTC.